This entry lists 26 T cell receptor beta chains sequenced from one sample in a study of blood T cell repertoires in COVID-19. Profiled with immunoSEQ multiplex PCR; TCRdb holds only in-frame clones, not every one. The table lists around 300,000 clones, 75% to 90% of them singletons, with about 1.8% in the top ten. Sequencing was performed on PBMCs or T cells enriched from blood (not recorded which). These receptors all stem from a woman in her thirties or forties who had recovered from COVID-19.

The CDR3 sequence is CSVGETLDYTF. DNA for the CDR3: TGCAGCGTTGGAGAGACTCTGGACTACACCTTC. The gene calls are TRBV29-1 and TRBJ1-2, with D uncertain. The CDR3 covers 11 residues. Trimming cost V 4 bases and J 10 bases, with 13 bases left between them. The germline V gene has CDR1 SQVTM and CDR2 ANQGSEA.

V and J are TRBV5-4 and TRBJ2-1; 10 nucleotides match TRBD1. The ends lost 4 bases at V and 6 bases at J; junction bases unmatched: 10. Germline V gives CDR1 SGHNT, CDR2 YYREEE (reference sequence). The CDR3 is 16 residues long. The CDR3 is CASSVQRQGAFNEQFF. The CDR3 DNA is TGTGCCAGCAGCGTGCAAAGACAGGGGGCCTTCAATGAGCAGTTCTTC. Using reference TRBV5-4 and TRBJ2-1 for the parts outside the CDR3, the full variable domain is ETGVTQSPTHLIKTRGQQVTLRCSSQSGHNTVSWYQQALGQGPQFIFQYYREEENGRGNFPPRFSGLQFPNYSSELNVNALELDDSALYLCASSVQRQGAFNEQFFGPGTRLTVL.

This sequence joins TRBV7-8 and TRBJ1-1; D is perhaps TRBD1 (5 bases). The ends were cut back, 2 bases at V and 6 bases at J, with 10 bases in the middle. This CDR3 spans 13 amino acids. CDR1 and CDR2 from the germline V gene are SGHVS and FQNEAQ. The CDR3 DNA follows: TGTGCCAGCAGCTTATGGGGGGGTGCTGAAGCTTTCTTT. Translating it yields CASSLWGGAEAFF.

The V call is TRBV18, the J call TRBJ2-5, with D possibly TRBD1 on 6 matching bases. The CDR3 sequence is 13 residues long. Germline CDR1 and CDR2: KGHSH and LQKENI. V was pared by 6 bases and J by 2 bases, with 10 bases between. In DNA form, the CDR3 reads TGTGCCAGCTCTGGAACAGGGCAAGAGACCCAGTACTTC. Protein product: CASSGTGQETQYF.

The chain recombines TRBV12-3 or TRBV12-4 with TRBJ1-2; D is ambiguous. Deletions cut 6 bases from V and 4 bases from J, with 12 bases between. CDR3 length: 13 amino acids. CDR3: CASSPRGIYGYTF. For the CDR3, the DNA is TGTGCCAGCAGCCCCAGAGGGATCTATGGCTACACCTTC.

This clone appeared once. This chain links TRBV3-1 (or the pseudogene TRBV3-2) with TRBJ2-7; 8 bases are a match to TRBD1. CDR1 and CDR2 (germline): LGHDT, YNNKEL (reference sequence). The ends lost 0 bases at V and 6 bases at J; junction bases unmatched: 10. The CDR3 length is 16 residues. The CDR3 spells CASSQDIGRGPIEQYF. The CDR3 DNA reads TGTGCCAGCAGCCAAGATATCGGCAGGGGGCCGATCGAGCAGTACTTC.

This chain links TRBV5-1 with TRBJ1-2; 10 nucleotides match TRBD1. CDR1 SGHRS and CDR2 YFSETQ come from the germline V gene. CDR3 size: 15 residues. After removal of 0 bases from V and 4 bases from J, the junction contained 3 bases not matched to a gene. The CDR3 DNA is TGCGCCAGCAGCTTGGGACAGGGGGCCGGCTATGGCTACACCTTC. It translates to CASSLGQGAGYGYTF.

The chain uses TRBV9 and TRBJ1-1; D gene ambiguous. Germline-derived CDR1 and CDR2 are SGDLS and YYNGEE. The ends were cut back, 4 bases at V and 2 bases at J, with 15 bases in the middle. The CDR3 covers 15 residues. The CDR3 is CASSPRFEGNTEAFF. The CDR3 DNA is TGTGCCAGCAGCCCCCGCTTTGAGGGAAACACTGAAGCTTTCTTT.

This chain connects TRBV29-1 to TRBJ1-4, with D perhaps matching TRBD1 (5 bases). The length of the CDR3 is 12 residues. Trimming took off 5 bases at V and 14 bases at J, with 18 bases between the two ends. Per the germline V gene, CDR1 is SQVTM and CDR2 is ANQGSEA. This CDR3 reads CSVQGGGPGLFF. CDR3 coding DNA: TGCAGCGTTCAAGGCGGGGGACCAGGGCTGTTTTTT.

V and J are TRBV5-1 and TRBJ1-2; D not resolved. V lost 0 bases to trimming and J lost 6 bases, with 12 bases between them. The CDR3 is 14 residues long. Germline values: CDR1 SGHRS, CDR2 YFSETQ. Written as DNA, the CDR3 is TGCGCCAGCAGCTTGGCCGGCAGCGTGGATGGCTACACCTTC. This codes for CASSLAGSVDGYTF. Complete variable domain (other parts from reference TRBV5-1 and TRBJ1-2): KAGVTQTPRYLIKTRGQQVTLSCSPISGHRSVSWYQQTPGQGLQFLFEYFSETQRNKGNFPGRFSGRQFSNSRSEMNVSTLELGDSALYLCASSLAGSVDGYTFGSGTRLTVV.

The chain is built from TRBV30 and TRBJ1-3, with 7 bases aligning to TRBD1. This CDR3 region has 16 residues. Germline V lookup: CDR1 GTSNPN, CDR2 SVGIG (reference sequence). With V trimmed by 0 bases and J by 4 bases, 9 bases remained unmatched. The CDR3 loop is CAWSVQSGGYGNTIYF. The CDR3 DNA is TGTGCCTGGAGTGTACAATCAGGGGGTTACGGAAACACCATATATTTT.

The rearrangement uses TRBV4-1 and TRBJ2-1; 7 bases line up with TRBD1. The CDR3 sequence is 15 residues long. Germline CDR1 is MGHRA and CDR2 is YSYEKL. Trimming at V came to 1 base and at J to 4 bases, leaving 4 bases not matched to a gene. This CDR3 is CASSQGGGGYNEQFF. DNA for the CDR3: TGCGCCAGCAGCCAAGGAGGGGGCGGATACAATGAGCAGTTCTTC.

The CDR3 coding sequence is TGTGCCAGTAGTGCGGGGACAGGGCGCCGCAATCAGCCCCAGCATTTT. Translation: CASSAGTGRRNQPQHF. The V call is TRBV19, the J call TRBJ1-5, with 9 bases identical to TRBD1. Germline V lookup: CDR1 LNHDA, CDR2 SQIVND (reference sequence). CDR3 length: 16 residues. J was trimmed by 2 bases and V by 5 bases; bases with no gene match: 7.

This clone was seen more than once but under ten times. The chain combines TRBV3-1 (or the pseudogene TRBV3-2) with TRBJ2-1, with D perhaps matching TRBD2 (5 bases). Germline V gene sequence: CDR1 LGHDT, CDR2 YNNKEL (reference sequence). CDR3 length equals 16 residues. Trimming removed 0 bases from V and 4 bases from J, with 13 bases in between. The CDR3 sequence: CASSQDFRTLYNEQFF. DNA for the CDR3: TGTGCCAGCAGCCAAGATTTTAGGACTTTATACAATGAGCAGTTCTTC.

The chain employs TRBV19 and TRBJ1-5; no clear D. The CDR3 has 16 residues. V was shortened by 6 bases and J by 4 bases, with 19 bases between the two germline ends. Germline V lookup: CDR1 LNHDA, CDR2 SQIVND (reference sequence). In DNA form, the CDR3 reads TGTGCCAGTAGCCCGCGCCCCGAAGCGGGGAATCAGCCCCAGCATTTT. Protein: CASSPRPEAGNQPQHF.

The chain uses TRBV10-3 and TRBJ2-5; 7 bases fit TRBD2. V dropped 0 bases and J dropped 5; count of bases not matched to a gene: 18. The germline V gene encodes CDR1 ENHRY and CDR2 SYGVKD. The CDR3 has 19 residues. CDR3 coding DNA: TGTGCCATCAGTGAGTCGATAGGGGCTAGCGGAGGGATAAGGGAGACCCAGTACTTC. Translation gives CAISESIGASGGIRETQYF.

V usage is TRBV7-6 and J usage is TRBJ1-2; TRBD1 might be the D (5 bases). CDR3 length equals 12 residues. Germline V gene sequence: CDR1 SGHVS, CDR2 FNYEAQ. The V end lost 5 bases, the J end lost 3 bases, and 7 bases lay between the germline ends. The CDR3 sequence: CASSTGDYGYTF. CDR3 nucleotide sequence: TGTGCCAGCAGCACAGGTGACTATGGCTACACCTTC.

The V call is TRBV9, the J call TRBJ2-1; D may be TRBD2 (6 bases). CDR3 length: 15 amino acids. Per germline, CDR1 SGDLS and CDR2 YYNGEE. With 2 bases removed from V and 4 bases from J, the gap between germline ends came to 13 bases. CDR3 sequence (DNA): TGTGCCAGCAGCGTTTCTAGCGAGCTTTACAATGAGCAGTTCTTC. Amino acid sequence: CASSVSSELYNEQFF.

This clone was recorded only once. The gene calls are TRBV11-2 and TRBJ1-1; no firm D call. The CDR3 runs 13 residues. Germline lookup yields CDR1 SGHAT and CDR2 FQNNGV. V lost 3 bases, J lost 4 bases, and 9 bases lay in between. CDR3 sequence (DNA): TGTGCCAGCAGCTTTTGGGCGATCACTGAAGCTTTCTTT. Translated, it gives CASSFWAITEAFF.

V gene TRBV7-2 combines with J gene TRBJ2-7; 7 nucleotides agree with TRBD2. Germline V lookup: CDR1 SGHTA, CDR2 FQGNSA. Unmatched junction bases numbered 1, after V lost 4 bases and J lost 4 bases. The CDR3 is 12 amino acids. CDR3 sequence (DNA): TGTGCCAGCAGCTGGCGGGGGTACGAGCAGTACTTC. As protein: CASSWRGYEQYF.

The rearrangement joins TRBV6-5 to TRBJ2-7; tentatively, D is TRBD1 (6 bases). This CDR3 is built from 14 residues. The germline V gene encodes CDR1 MNHEY and CDR2 SVGAGI. Trimming took off 7 bases at V and 3 bases at J, with 16 bases between the two ends. The CDR3 DNA reads TGTGCCAGCAAAGCCCTGCAGGGGAACTACGAGCAGTACTTC. This translates into CASKALQGNYEQYF.

The CDR3 reads CASSEQGVYTEAFF. As DNA, the CDR3 is TGTGCCAGCAGTGAACAGGGGGTGTACACTGAAGCTTTCTTT. The rearrangement uses TRBV2 and TRBJ1-1, with 7 bases identical to TRBD1. V lost 2 bases, J lost 3 bases, and 3 bases stayed unmatched. This CDR3 region has 14 residues. Germline V gene lookup returns CDR1 SNHLY and CDR2 FYNNEI.

This clone was picked up one time. The chain couples TRBV3-1 (or the pseudogene TRBV3-2) to TRBJ1-4; TRBD1 agrees at 9 bases. The germline CDR1 and CDR2 sequences are LGHDT and YNNKEL (reference sequence). V gave up 5 bases and J gave up 7 bases; unmatched junction bases: 8. The CDR3 length is 15 residues. The CDR3 sequence: CASSSTGGAAEKLFF. In DNA, the CDR3 is TGTGCCAGCAGCTCTACAGGGGGCGCGGCTGAAAAACTGTTTTTT.

This chain joins TRBV16 and TRBJ1-6; D remains unclear. Germline CDR1 reads KGHSY; CDR2 reads FQNENV. This CDR3 contains 13 residues. Trimming took off 4 bases at V and 8 bases at J, with 9 bases between the two ends. The CDR3 reads CASSLPGDSPLHF. The CDR3 nucleotides read TGTGCCAGCAGCCTCCCGGGTGATTCACCCCTCCACTTT.

The J gene is TRBJ2-2, the V gene TRBV12-5; 11 positions agree with TRBD2. Germline V gives CDR1 LGHNT, CDR2 FRNRAP. The CDR3 is 17 residues long. With 3 bases clipped from V and 2 bases from J, the junction kept 5 bases outside the gene matches. The CDR3 sequence is CASGFWGLADNTGELFF. In nucleotides, the CDR3 is TGTGCTAGTGGTTTTTGGGGACTAGCGGACAACACCGGGGAGCTGTTTTTT.

CDR3 protein: CASSYDRGRGNEKLFF. For the CDR3, the DNA is TGTGCCAGCAGTTACGACAGGGGGCGCGGTAATGAAAAACTGTTTTTT. The gene calls are TRBV6-5 and TRBJ1-4; 10 bases line up with TRBD1. The germline CDR1 and CDR2 sequences are MNHEY and SVGAGI. J lost 4 bases, V lost 2 bases, and 4 bases had no gene match. The CDR3 contains 16 residues.